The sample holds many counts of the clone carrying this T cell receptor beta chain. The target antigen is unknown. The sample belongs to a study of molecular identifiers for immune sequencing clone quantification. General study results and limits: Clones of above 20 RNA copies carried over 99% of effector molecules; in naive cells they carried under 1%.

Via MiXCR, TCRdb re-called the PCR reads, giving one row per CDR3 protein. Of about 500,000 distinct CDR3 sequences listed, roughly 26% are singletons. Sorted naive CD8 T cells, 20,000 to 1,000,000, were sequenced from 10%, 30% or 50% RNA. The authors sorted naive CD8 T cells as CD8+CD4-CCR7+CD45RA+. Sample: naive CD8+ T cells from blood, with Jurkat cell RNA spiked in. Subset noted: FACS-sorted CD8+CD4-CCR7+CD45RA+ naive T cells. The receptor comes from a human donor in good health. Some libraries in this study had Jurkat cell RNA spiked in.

CDR3 sequence: CASSLAAGMIDTQYF. The CDR3 DNA reads as TGTGCCAGCAGTTTAGCGGCAGGGATGATAGATACGCAGTATTTT. The gene calls are TRBV12-3 or TRBV12-4 and TRBJ2-3; a weak D match, TRBD1 (5 bases). The CDR3 is 15 amino acids. Deletions cut 0 bases from V and 5 bases from J, with 12 bases between.